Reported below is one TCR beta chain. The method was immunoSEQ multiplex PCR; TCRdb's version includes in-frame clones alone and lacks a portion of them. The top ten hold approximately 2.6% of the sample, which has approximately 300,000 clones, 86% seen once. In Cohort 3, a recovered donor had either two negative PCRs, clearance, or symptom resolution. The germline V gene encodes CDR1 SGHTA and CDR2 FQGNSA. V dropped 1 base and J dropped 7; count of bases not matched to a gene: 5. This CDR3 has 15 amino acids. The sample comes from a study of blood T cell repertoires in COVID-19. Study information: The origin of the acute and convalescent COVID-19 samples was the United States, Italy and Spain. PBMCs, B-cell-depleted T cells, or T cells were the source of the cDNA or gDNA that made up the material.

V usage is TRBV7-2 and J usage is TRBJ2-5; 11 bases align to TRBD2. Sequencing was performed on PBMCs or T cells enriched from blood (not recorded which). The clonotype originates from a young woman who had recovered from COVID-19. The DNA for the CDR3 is TGTGCCAGCAGCTTAGTAACCGGGACTAGCGGGACCCAGTACTTC. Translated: CASSLVTGTSGTQYF.